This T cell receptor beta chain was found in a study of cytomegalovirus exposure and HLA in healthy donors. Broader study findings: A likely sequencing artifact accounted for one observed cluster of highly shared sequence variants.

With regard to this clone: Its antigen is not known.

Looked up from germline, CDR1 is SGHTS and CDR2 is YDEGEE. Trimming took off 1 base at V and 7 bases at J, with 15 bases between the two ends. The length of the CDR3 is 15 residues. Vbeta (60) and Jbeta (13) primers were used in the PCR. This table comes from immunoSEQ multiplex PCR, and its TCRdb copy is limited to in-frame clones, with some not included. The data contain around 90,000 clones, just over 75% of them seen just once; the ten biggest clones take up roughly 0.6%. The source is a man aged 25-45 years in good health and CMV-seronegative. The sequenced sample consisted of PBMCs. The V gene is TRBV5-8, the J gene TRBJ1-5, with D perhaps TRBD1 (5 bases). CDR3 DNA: TGTGCCAGCAGCTTGTCGGGGGTCCCGGGGCAGCCCCAGCATTTT. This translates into CASSLSGVPGQPQHF.